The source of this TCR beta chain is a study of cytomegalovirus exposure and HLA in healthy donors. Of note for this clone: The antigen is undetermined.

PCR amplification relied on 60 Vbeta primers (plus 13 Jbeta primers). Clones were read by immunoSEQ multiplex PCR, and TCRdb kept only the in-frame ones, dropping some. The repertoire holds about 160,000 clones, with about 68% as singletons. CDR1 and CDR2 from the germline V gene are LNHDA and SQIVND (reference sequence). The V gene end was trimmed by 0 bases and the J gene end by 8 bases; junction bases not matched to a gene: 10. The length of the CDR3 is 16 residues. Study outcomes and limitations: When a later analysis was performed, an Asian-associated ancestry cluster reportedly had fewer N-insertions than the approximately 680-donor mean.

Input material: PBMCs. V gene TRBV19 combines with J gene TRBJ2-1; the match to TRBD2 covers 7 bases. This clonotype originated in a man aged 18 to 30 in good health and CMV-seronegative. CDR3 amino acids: CASSIDRTSWIYEQFF. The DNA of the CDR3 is TGTGCCAGTAGTATAGACCGGACTAGTTGGATCTATGAGCAGTTCTTC.